Listed below are T cell receptor beta chains from one sample, sequenced in a study of Graves' ophthalmopathy and Graves' hyperthyroidism. TCRdb re-derived calls from the multiplex PCR reads in MiXCR, one entry per CDR3 protein. The sample consists of about 550,000 distinct CDR3 sequences, 35% to 40% of them appearing once. The sample was peripheral blood or thyroid tissue (not recorded which). Receptors originate from an adult man with Graves' hyperthyroidism. Both conserved end residues are part of each CDR3. A D gene is named only where the DNA matches it firmly. The size of a clone is reported for some rows only, either as once, few or many, or as a class for expanded clones.

TRBV7-2	TRBD1	TRBJ2-1	.	CASPRQGQTDNEQFF	TGTGCCAGCCCCCGACAGGGGCAAACGGACAATGAGCAGTTCTTC
TRBV7-8	.	TRBJ1-2	.	CASSQLTSTVDGYTF	TGTGCCAGCAGCCAGCTGACGAGTACAGTGGATGGCTACACCTTC
TRBV7-3	.	TRBJ2-2	many	CASSPQGGGPPFGTGELFF	TGTGCCAGCAGCCCACAGGGGGGAGGGCCTCCCTTTGGGACCGGGGAGCTGTTTTTT
TRBV20-1	.	TRBJ1-2	many	CSATDPTNYGYTF	TGCAGTGCAACAGACCCGACTAACTATGGCTACACCTTC
TRBV29-1	.	TRBJ1-2	.	CSLAGTSYGYTF	TGCAGCTTGGCAGGGACATCCTATGGCTACACCTTC
TRBV2	.	TRBJ2-5	.	CASSRDPGDQETQYF	TGTGCCAGCAGCCGGGACCCAGGGGACCAAGAGACCCAGTACTTC
TRBV29-1	.	TRBJ1-2	.	CSVASGLYGYTF	TGCAGCGTTGCTAGCGGGCTATATGGCTACACCTTC
TRBV12-3/TRBV12-4	.	TRBJ2-1	few	CASSLSLSGSEQFF	TGTGCCAGCAGTTTATCGCTTAGCGGTTCCGAGCAGTTCTTC
TRBV20-1	.	TRBJ1-6	many	CSARDLGANSPLHF	TGCAGTGCTAGAGATCTAGGGGCCAATTCACCCCTCCACTTT
TRBV7-4	.	TRBJ1-6	.	CASSLGGSSNSPLHF	TGTGCCAGCTCACTCGGGGGGTCCAGTAATTCACCCCTCCACTTT
TRBV5-1	TRBD1	TRBJ2-7	.	CASRSRTGVNYEQYF	TGCGCCAGCAGATCGAGGACAGGGGTAAACTACGAGCAGTACTTC